A selection of T cell receptor beta chains follows, all from one sample in a study of CD8 T cells in Susac syndrome. TCRdb redid the calling of the immunoSEQ multiplex PCR reads with MiXCR, one entry per CDR3 protein. The sample records 100,000 to 150,000 distinct CDR3 sequences, roughly 93% being singletons. Sequenced: CD8+ T cells from PBMCs. These receptor sequences come from a human donor with multiple sclerosis. Both conserved end residues are trimmed from each CDR3. A D gene is named only where the DNA matches it firmly. For some rows the clone size is stated as once, few or many, or as a class when expanded; others skip it.

j_gene | v_gene | d_gene | abundance | CDR3aa
TRBJ2-3 | TRBV10-3 | NA | NA | AISESGTPSTDTQY
TRBJ1-1 | TRBV12-5 | TRBD1 | NA | ASGPGTGGLEAF
TRBJ2-7 | TRBV19 | NA | NA | ASSIGSRVSDEQY
TRBJ2-5 | TRBV6-2/TRBV6-3 | NA | once | ASSYGGGVTQETQY
TRBJ2-1 | TRBV25-1 | TRBD1 | NA | ASSESAGTGTYNEQF
TRBJ2-1 | TRBV18 | NA | NA | ASSPRPGLLGNEQF
TRBJ2-5 | TRBV9 | TRBD2 | NA | ASSISGGLETQY
TRBJ2-2 | TRBV7-9 | NA | NA | ACDGGTGELF
TRBJ2-7 | TRBV4-1 | NA | NA | ASSQEVPGTSYEQY
TRBJ2-7 | TRBV4-1 | TRBD2 | NA | ASSSHSGGLYEQY
TRBJ2-7 | TRBV2 | NA | NA | ASSETTNEQY
TRBJ2-5 | TRBV18 | NA | NA | ASSPPRWAKRYQY
TRBJ2-6 | TRBV6-1 | NA | NA | ASSKYGSGANVLT
TRBJ2-3 | TRBV20-1 | NA | NA | SAPLDPAEGDTQY
TRBJ1-2 | TRBV27 | NA | NA | ASSPRAAGASYGYT
TRBJ2-2 | TRBV4-1 | NA | NA | ASSQEQGRSTGELF
TRBJ2-1 | TRBV9 | NA | NA | ASSVSVRTGRREQF
TRBJ2-3 | TRBV9 | NA | NA | ASSVATGTDTQY
TRBJ2-6 | TRBV20-1 | TRBD1 | NA | SARTVDRPSGANVLT
TRBJ2-5 | TRBV6-5 | NA | NA | ASSYSPGWESLETQY
TRBJ1-5 | TRBV27 | NA | once | ASSLSRPGTSNQPQH
TRBJ2-2 | TRBV7-8 | NA | NA | ASSEAGEHTGELF
TRBJ2-1 | TRBV13 | NA | NA | ASSFSSRAHEQF
TRBJ1-1 | TRBV28 | NA | once | ASSSYPGTRNTEAF
TRBJ2-1 | TRBV7-9 | NA | NA | ASSVGLGSYNEQF
TRBJ1-5 | TRBV6-2/TRBV6-3 | NA | NA | ASSYPQPQH
TRBJ1-1 | TRBV5-1 | NA | NA | ASSQDRGGSTEAF
TRBJ2-5 | TRBV7-9 | NA | once | ASSLPGDLKTQY